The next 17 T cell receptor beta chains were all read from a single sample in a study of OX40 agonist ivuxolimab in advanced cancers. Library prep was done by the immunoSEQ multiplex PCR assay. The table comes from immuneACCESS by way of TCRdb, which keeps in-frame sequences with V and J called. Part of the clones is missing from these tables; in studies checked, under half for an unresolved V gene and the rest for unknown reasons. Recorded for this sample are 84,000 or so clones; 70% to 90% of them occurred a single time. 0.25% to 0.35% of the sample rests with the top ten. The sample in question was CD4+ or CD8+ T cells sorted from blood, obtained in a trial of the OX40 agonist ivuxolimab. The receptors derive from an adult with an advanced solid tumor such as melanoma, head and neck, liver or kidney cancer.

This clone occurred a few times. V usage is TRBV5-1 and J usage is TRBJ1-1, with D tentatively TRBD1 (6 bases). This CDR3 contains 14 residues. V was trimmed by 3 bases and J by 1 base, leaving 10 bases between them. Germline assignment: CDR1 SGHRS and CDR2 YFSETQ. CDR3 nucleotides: TGCGCCAGCAGCTGGCAGGGGTCGAACACTGAAGCTTTCTTT. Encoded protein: CASSWQGSNTEAFF.

The CDR3 DNA reads as TGCGCCAGCTCCTGGACAGGGGGCGCCTACAATGAAAAACTGTTTTTT. Its protein is CASSWTGGAYNEKLFF. V and J are TRBV4-1 and TRBJ1-4; 11 positions match TRBD1. The CDR3 consists of 16 residues. The trim removed 8 bases at V and 5 bases at J, leaving 10 bases unmatched. Germline CDR1 is MGHRA and CDR2 is YSYEKL.

The CDR3 here is CASKGGWRDTEAFF. CDR3 nucleotide sequence: TGTGCCAGCAAGGGGGGTTGGAGGGACACTGAAGCTTTCTTT. The chain has TRBV28 and TRBJ1-1; tentatively, D is TRBD1 (6 bases). The CDR3 covers 14 residues. Germline V gives CDR1 MDHEN, CDR2 SYDVKM. Trimming stripped 7 bases from V and 3 bases from J, with 15 bases between.

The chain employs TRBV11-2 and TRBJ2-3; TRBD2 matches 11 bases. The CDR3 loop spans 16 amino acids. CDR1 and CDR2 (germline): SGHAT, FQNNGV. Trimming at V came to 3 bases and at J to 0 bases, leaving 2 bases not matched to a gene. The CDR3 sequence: CASSFASGGSTDTQYF. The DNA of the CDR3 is TGTGCCAGCAGCTTCGCTAGCGGGGGGAGCACAGATACGCAGTATTTT.

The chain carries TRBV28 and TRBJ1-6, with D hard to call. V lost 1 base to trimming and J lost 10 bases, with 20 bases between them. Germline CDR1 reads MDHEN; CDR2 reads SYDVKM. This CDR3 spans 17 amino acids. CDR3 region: CASSLSSPIGPESPLHF. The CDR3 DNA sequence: TGTGCCAGCAGTTTATCCTCCCCGATAGGGCCCGAATCACCCCTCCACTTT. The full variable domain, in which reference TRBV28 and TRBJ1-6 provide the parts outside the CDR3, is DVKVTQSSRYLVKRTGEKVFLECVQDMDHENMFWYRQDPGLGLRLIYFSYDVKMKEKGDIPEGYSVSREKKERFSLILESASTNQTSMYLCASSLSSPIGPESPLHFGNGTRLTVT.

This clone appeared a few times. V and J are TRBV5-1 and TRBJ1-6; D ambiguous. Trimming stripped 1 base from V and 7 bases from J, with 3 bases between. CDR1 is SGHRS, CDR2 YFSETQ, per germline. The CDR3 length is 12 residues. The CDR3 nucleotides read TGCGCCAGCAGCTTGAACAATTCACCCCTCCACTTT. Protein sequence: CASSLNNSPLHF.

This CDR3 is CASGVNSPLHF. The DNA for the CDR3 is TGTGCTAGTGGTGTTAATTCACCCCTCCACTTT. The V and J genes are TRBV12-5 and TRBJ1-6; D remains ambiguous. The CDR3 sequence is 11 residues long. V lost 5 bases, J lost 6 bases, and 2 bases lay in between. CDR1 and CDR2 from the germline V gene are LGHNT and FRNRAP.

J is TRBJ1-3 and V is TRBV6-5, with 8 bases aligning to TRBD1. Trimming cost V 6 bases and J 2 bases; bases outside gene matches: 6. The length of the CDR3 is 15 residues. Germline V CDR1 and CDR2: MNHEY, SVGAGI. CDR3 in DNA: TGTGCCAGCAGCCTGGCAGGGGGCCCTGGAAACACCATATATTTT. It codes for CASSLAGGPGNTIYF.

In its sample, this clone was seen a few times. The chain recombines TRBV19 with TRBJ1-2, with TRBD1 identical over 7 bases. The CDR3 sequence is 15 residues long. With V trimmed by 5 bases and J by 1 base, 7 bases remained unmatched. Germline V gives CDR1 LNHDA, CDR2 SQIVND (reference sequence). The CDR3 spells CASSSSGTDNYGYTF. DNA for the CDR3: TGTGCCAGTAGTTCCTCCGGGACAGATAACTATGGCTACACCTTC.

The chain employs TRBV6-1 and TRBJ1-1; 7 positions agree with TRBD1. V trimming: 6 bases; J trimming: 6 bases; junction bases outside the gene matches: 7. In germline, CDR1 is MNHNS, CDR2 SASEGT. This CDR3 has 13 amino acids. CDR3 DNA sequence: TGTGCCAGCAGACGGACAGGATCCCCTGAAGCTTTCTTT. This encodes CASRRTGSPEAFF.

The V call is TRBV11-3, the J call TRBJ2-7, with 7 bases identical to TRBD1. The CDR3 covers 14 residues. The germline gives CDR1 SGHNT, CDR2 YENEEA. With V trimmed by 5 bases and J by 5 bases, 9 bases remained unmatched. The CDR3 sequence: CASSRGGLGDEQYF. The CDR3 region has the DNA TGTGCCAGCAGCCGAGGGGGCTTAGGCGACGAGCAGTACTTC. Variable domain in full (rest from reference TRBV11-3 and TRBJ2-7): EAGVVQSPRYKIIEKKQPVAFWCNPISGHNTLYWYLQNLGQGPELLIRYENEEAVDDSQLPKDRFSAERLKGVDSTLKIQPAELGDSAVYLCASSRGGLGDEQYFGPGTRLTVT.

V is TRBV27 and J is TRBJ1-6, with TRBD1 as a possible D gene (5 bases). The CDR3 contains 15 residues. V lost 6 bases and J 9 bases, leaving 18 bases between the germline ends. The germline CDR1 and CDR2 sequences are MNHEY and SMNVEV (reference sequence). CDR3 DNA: TGTGCCAGCAGCCGCGACAGCTACAGAGGTTCACCCCTCCACTTT. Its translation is CASSRDSYRGSPLHF.

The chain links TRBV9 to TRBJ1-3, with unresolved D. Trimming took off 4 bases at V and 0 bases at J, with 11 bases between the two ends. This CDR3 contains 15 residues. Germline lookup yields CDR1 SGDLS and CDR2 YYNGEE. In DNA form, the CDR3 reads TGTGCCAGCAGCCCCCGAGGGAGCTCTGGAAACACCATATATTTT. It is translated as CASSPRGSSGNTIYF.

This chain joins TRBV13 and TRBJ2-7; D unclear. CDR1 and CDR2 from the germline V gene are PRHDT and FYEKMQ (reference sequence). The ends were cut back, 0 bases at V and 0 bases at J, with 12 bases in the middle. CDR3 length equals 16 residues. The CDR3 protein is CASSLGIQRSSYEQYF. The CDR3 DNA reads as TGTGCCAGCAGCTTAGGGATACAGCGAAGCTCCTACGAGCAGTACTTC.

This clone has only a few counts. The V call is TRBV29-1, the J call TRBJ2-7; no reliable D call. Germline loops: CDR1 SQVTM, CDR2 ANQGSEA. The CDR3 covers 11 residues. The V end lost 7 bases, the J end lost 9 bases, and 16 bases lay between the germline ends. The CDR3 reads CSAWMLGGQYF. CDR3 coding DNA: TGCAGCGCATGGATGTTGGGTGGGCAGTACTTC.

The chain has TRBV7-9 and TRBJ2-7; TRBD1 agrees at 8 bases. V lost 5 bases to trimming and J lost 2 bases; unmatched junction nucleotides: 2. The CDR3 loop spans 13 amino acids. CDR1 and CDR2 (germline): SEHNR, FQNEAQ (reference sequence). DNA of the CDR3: TGTGCCAGCAGCCCGGACAGGGCCTACGAGCAGTACTTC. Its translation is CASSPDRAYEQYF.

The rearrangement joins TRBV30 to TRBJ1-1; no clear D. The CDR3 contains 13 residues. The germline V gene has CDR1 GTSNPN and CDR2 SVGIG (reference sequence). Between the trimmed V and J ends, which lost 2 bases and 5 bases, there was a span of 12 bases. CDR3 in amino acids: CAWSWTWGTEAFF. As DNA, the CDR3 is TGTGCCTGGAGTTGGACCTGGGGAACTGAAGCTTTCTTT. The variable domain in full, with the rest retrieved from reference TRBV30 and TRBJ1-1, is SQTIHQWPATLVQPVGSPLSLECTVEGTSNPNLYWYRQAAGRGLQLLFYSVGIGQISSEVPQNLSASRPQDRQFILSSKKLLLSDSGFYLCAWSWTWGTEAFFGQGTRLTVV.